This T cell receptor beta chain was captured by sequencing in a study of blood T cell repertoires in COVID-19. The wider study: Samples taken during acute and convalescent COVID-19 were collected in the United States, Italy and Spain. In each case, the material was cDNA or gDNA derived from T cells, B-cell-depleted T cells, or PBMCs.

Original data processing: Amplified reference gene primers provided the basis for estimating nucleated cell counts. TCRdb's table, derived via immunoSEQ multiplex PCR, lists solely in-frame clones and lacks some. D and trimming were read from the DNA, whereas the V and J calls and clone size are those reported in that table. Counted here are about 200,000 clones, approximately 85% occurring once; the ten biggest clones make up around 5%. V dropped 4 bases and J dropped 9; count of bases not matched to a gene: 9. The CDR3 extends over 16 amino acids. Germline lookup yields CDR1 SGHNT and CDR2 YYREEE (reference sequence). Participants reported their clinical history, and cohort assignment relied on those reports.

The chain carries TRBV5-4 and TRBJ2-1; 14 nucleotides match TRBD2. This sequence was found in a man in his forties with acute COVID-19. The source material was PBMCs or T cells enriched from blood (not recorded which). As DNA, the CDR3 is TGTGCCAGCAGCCCCGGACTAGCGGGAGGTGTAGGTGAGCAGTTCTTC. It specifies CASSPGLAGGVGEQFF.